This T cell receptor beta chain was obtained from a study of early stage breast cancer tumors. Looking at the study overall: ER+/PR+/HER2- status applied to about 80% of the 16 invasive breast tumors.

Study-wide findings and caveats: Unsorted bulk genomic DNA sequencing lacked pairing and functional marker data. Blood repertoires resembled normal breast more than tumor.

V gave up 8 bases and J gave up 2 bases, with 13 bases separating them. Germline CDR1 and CDR2: MRHNA and SNTAGT. This CDR3 has 13 amino acids. Details on this clone: Its antigen is undetermined.

The method was immunoSEQ multiplex PCR; TCRdb's version includes in-frame clones alone and lacks a portion of them. The repertoire holds 25,000 to 35,000 clones, with 70% to 75% as singletons. This receptor was obtained from a person in their thirties with breast cancer. Sequencing was done on a sample of breast tumor tissue. V and J are TRBV6-4 and TRBJ2-7, with D unresolved. The CDR3, as DNA: TGTGCCAGCTCCCGCGAGGTAGCCTACGAGCAGTACTTC. It translates to CASSREVAYEQYF.